This is a list of T cell receptor beta chains from one sample in a study of T cells in localized non-small cell lung cancer. Only in-frame clones appear in the TCRdb table, and some are missing; sequencing was by immunoSEQ multiplex PCR. The sample has tens of thousands of clones; roughly 90% are singletons. The starting material was peripheral blood, obtained before any cancer treatment. The receptor set was obtained from a woman aged 40-70 years with stage I lung adenocarcinoma. CDR3s include the opening cysteine and the closing phenylalanine or tryptophan. Fields, in order: V gene, clone size, J gene, D gene, CDR3 protein, CDR3 DNA. The D gene is left open where the match is weak. Some rows mark clone size as missing; the rest say once, few, many or name a class of expanded clone.

V gene: TRBV21-1
clone size: .
J gene: TRBJ2-7
D gene: .
CDR3 protein: CASSKTPHLDPFDEQYF
CDR3 DNA: TGTGCCAGCAGCAAAACCCCTCATCTCGACCCCTTCGACGAGCAGTACTTC

V gene: TRBV7-9
clone size: once
J gene: TRBJ2-7
D gene: .
CDR3 protein: CASSHGGAYEQYF
CDR3 DNA: TGTGCCAGCAGCCACGGTGGGGCCTACGAGCAGTACTTC

V gene: TRBV5-1
clone size: .
J gene: TRBJ1-1
D gene: TRBD1
CDR3 protein: CASSRSGTAGTEAFF
CDR3 DNA: TGCGCCAGCAGCAGATCCGGGACAGCGGGCACTGAAGCTTTCTTT

V gene: TRBV5-8
clone size: .
J gene: TRBJ1-4
D gene: .
CDR3 protein: CASSLKLKVEKLFF
CDR3 DNA: TGTGCCAGCAGCTTGAAGTTGAAGGTTGAAAAACTGTTTTTT

V gene: TRBV18
clone size: once
J gene: TRBJ1-3
D gene: .
CDR3 protein: CASTQSVGPGHLNSGNTIYF
CDR3 DNA: TGTGCCAGCACACAATCCGTTGGACCGGGACACTTGAACTCTGGAAACACCATATATTTT

V gene: TRBV25-1
clone size: .
J gene: TRBJ2-4
D gene: TRBD2
CDR3 protein: CASKAGGEPNIQYF
CDR3 DNA: TGTGCCAGCAAGGCGGGGGGCGAGCCAAACATTCAGTACTTC

V gene: TRBV14
clone size: .
J gene: TRBJ2-5
D gene: .
CDR3 protein: CASSQLTSYETQYF
CDR3 DNA: TGTGCCAGCAGCCAATTAACCTCTTACGAGACCCAGTACTTC

V gene: TRBV7-7
clone size: .
J gene: TRBJ2-5
D gene: TRBD2
CDR3 protein: CASSLGTSGAETQYF
CDR3 DNA: TGTGCCAGCAGCTTGGGGACTAGCGGGGCGGAGACCCAGTACTTC

V gene: TRBV20-1
clone size: .
J gene: TRBJ2-1
D gene: .
CDR3 protein: CRTRTEQFF
CDR3 DNA: TGCAGGACTAGAACCGAGCAGTTCTTC

V gene: TRBV5-1
clone size: .
J gene: TRBJ1-1
D gene: .
CDR3 protein: CASSQNLGLNTEAFF
CDR3 DNA: TGCGCCAGCAGTCAAAACCTAGGCTTGAACACTGAAGCTTTCTTT

V gene: TRBV6-6
clone size: .
J gene: TRBJ2-1
D gene: .
CDR3 protein: CASSRPYNEQFF
CDR3 DNA: TGTGCCAGCAGTCGCCCCTACAATGAGCAGTTCTTC

V gene: TRBV19
clone size: .
J gene: TRBJ2-2
D gene: .
CDR3 protein: CASSMRQGGTGELFF
CDR3 DNA: TGTGCCAGTAGTATGCGGCAGGGGGGAACCGGGGAGCTGTTTTTT

V gene: TRBV7-2
clone size: .
J gene: TRBJ2-1
D gene: .
CDR3 protein: CASSENRVNEQFF
CDR3 DNA: TGTGCCAGCAGCGAAAACAGGGTAAATGAGCAGTTCTTC

V gene: TRBV21-1
clone size: .
J gene: TRBJ1-4
D gene: .
CDR3 protein: CASSVIRTKGEKLFF
CDR3 DNA: TGTGCCAGCAGCGTTATAAGGACTAAAGGAGAAAAACTGTTTTTT

V gene: TRBV14
clone size: .
J gene: TRBJ2-2
D gene: .
CDR3 protein: CASSQAHLTGELFF
CDR3 DNA: TGTGCCAGCAGCCAAGCCCACCTCACCGGGGAGCTGTTTTTT

V gene: TRBV19
clone size: .
J gene: TRBJ2-7
D gene: .
CDR3 protein: CASSSAYRDGAYEQYF
CDR3 DNA: TGTGCCAGTAGTTCTGCCTACAGGGACGGGGCCTACGAGCAGTACTTC

V gene: TRBV2
clone size: .
J gene: TRBJ2-7
D gene: .
CDR3 protein: CASSGDAAYEQYF
CDR3 DNA: TGTGCCAGCAGTGGGGACGCCGCCTACGAGCAGTACTTC

V gene: TRBV9
clone size: .
J gene: TRBJ2-7
D gene: .
CDR3 protein: CASSVGAGKDYEQYF
CDR3 DNA: TGTGCCAGCAGCGTAGGGGCAGGGAAAGACTACGAGCAGTACTTC

V gene: TRBV15
clone size: .
J gene: TRBJ2-7
D gene: .
CDR3 protein: CATSNSGPYEQYF
CDR3 DNA: TGTGCCACCAGCAACAGCGGCCCGTACGAGCAGTACTTC

V gene: TRBV19
clone size: .
J gene: TRBJ2-5
D gene: TRBD1
CDR3 protein: CASSMGDSYQETQYF
CDR3 DNA: TGTGCCAGTAGTATGGGGGACAGCTACCAAGAGACCCAGTACTTC

V gene: TRBV4-1
clone size: .
J gene: TRBJ1-2
D gene: .
CDR3 protein: CASSQVISPANYGYTF
CDR3 DNA: TGCGCCAGCAGCCAAGTAATCTCCCCAGCCAACTATGGCTACACCTTC

V gene: TRBV5-5
clone size: .
J gene: TRBJ1-1
D gene: .
CDR3 protein: CASSSAGFNTEAFF
CDR3 DNA: TGTGCCAGCAGCTCGGCAGGGTTCAACACTGAAGCTTTCTTT

V gene: TRBV4-1
clone size: .
J gene: TRBJ1-4
D gene: .
CDR3 protein: CASSPPRGTSEKLFF
CDR3 DNA: TGCGCCAGCAGCCCACCCAGGGGAACGAGTGAAAAACTGTTTTTT

V gene: TRBV18
clone size: .
J gene: TRBJ1-4
D gene: .
CDR3 protein: CASSQWTDKLFF
CDR3 DNA: TGTGCCAGCTCACAATGGACAGATAAACTGTTTTTT

V gene: TRBV7-3
clone size: .
J gene: TRBJ1-1
D gene: .
CDR3 protein: CASSLNPGTMNTEAFF
CDR3 DNA: TGTGCCAGCAGCTTAAATCCCGGGACAATGAACACTGAAGCTTTCTTT

V gene: TRBV2
clone size: .
J gene: TRBJ2-2
D gene: .
CDR3 protein: CASTTFSGRMNTGELFF
CDR3 DNA: TGTGCCAGCACCACGTTCTCGGGACGGATGAACACCGGGGAGCTGTTTTTT

V gene: TRBV19
clone size: .
J gene: TRBJ2-7
D gene: TRBD1
CDR3 protein: CARRGIQGVTAEQYF
CDR3 DNA: TGTGCCAGGCGAGGGATTCAGGGGGTAACGGCGGAGCAGTACTTC

V gene: TRBV9
clone size: .
J gene: TRBJ2-5
D gene: .
CDR3 protein: CASSPTDRPGTQYF
CDR3 DNA: TGTGCCAGCAGCCCTACCGACAGGCCAGGGACCCAGTACTTC

V gene: TRBV7-9
clone size: .
J gene: TRBJ1-6
D gene: .
CDR3 protein: CASSPGGGGNNSPLHF
CDR3 DNA: TGTGCCAGCAGCCCGGGCGGTGGGGGCAATAATTCACCCCTCCACTTT

V gene: TRBV5-4
clone size: .
J gene: TRBJ2-1
D gene: .
CDR3 protein: CASSIGGEGDNEQFF
CDR3 DNA: TGTGCCAGCAGTATTGGGGGAGAGGGTGACAATGAGCAGTTCTTC

V gene: TRBV29-1
clone size: once
J gene: TRBJ1-5
D gene: .
CDR3 protein: CSVEGGYNQPQHF
CDR3 DNA: TGCAGCGTTGAGGGAGGATACAATCAGCCCCAGCATTTT

V gene: TRBV6-1
clone size: .
J gene: TRBJ2-2
D gene: .
CDR3 protein: CASTLAGELFF
CDR3 DNA: TGTGCCAGCACTTTGGCCGGGGAGCTGTTTTTT

V gene: TRBV19
clone size: .
J gene: TRBJ2-3
D gene: TRBD2
CDR3 protein: CASAPRSGGPTDTQYF
CDR3 DNA: TGTGCCAGTGCGCCCCGAAGCGGGGGCCCTACCGATACGCAGTATTTT

V gene: TRBV2
clone size: once
J gene: TRBJ1-1
D gene: .
CDR3 protein: CASTQGGLNTEAFF
CDR3 DNA: TGTGCCAGCACGCAGGGCGGCTTGAACACTGAAGCTTTCTTT

V gene: TRBV4-3
clone size: once
J gene: TRBJ1-1
D gene: .
CDR3 protein: CASSQDSIVSTEAFF
CDR3 DNA: TGCGCCAGCAGCCAAGATAGTATCGTTTCAACTGAAGCTTTCTTT

V gene: TRBV10-2
clone size: once
J gene: TRBJ2-5
D gene: .
CDR3 protein: CASSLYQETQYF
CDR3 DNA: TGCGCCAGCAGCCTGTACCAAGAGACCCAGTACTTC

V gene: TRBV15
clone size: .
J gene: TRBJ2-1
D gene: .
CDR3 protein: CATSVATPYNEQFF
CDR3 DNA: TGTGCCACCAGCGTCGCTACTCCCTACAATGAGCAGTTCTTC

V gene: TRBV7-9
clone size: .
J gene: TRBJ1-3
D gene: TRBD1
CDR3 protein: CASSRQGATGNTIYF
CDR3 DNA: TGTGCCAGCAGCCGACAGGGGGCAACTGGAAACACCATATATTTT

V gene: TRBV6-6
clone size: .
J gene: TRBJ2-3
D gene: TRBD2
CDR3 protein: CASSYSGGGDTDTQYF
CDR3 DNA: TGTGCCAGCAGTTACTCCGGCGGGGGGGACACAGATACGCAGTATTTT

V gene: TRBV7-2
clone size: .
J gene: TRBJ1-2
D gene: .
CDR3 protein: CASSLARQGTVYGYTF
CDR3 DNA: TGTGCCAGCAGCTTAGCTCGGCAGGGAACGGTCTATGGCTACACCTTC

V gene: TRBV4-3
clone size: .
J gene: TRBJ1-2
D gene: .
CDR3 protein: CASSQTVGIPYGYTF
CDR3 DNA: TGCGCCAGCAGCCAAACAGTAGGGATCCCTTATGGCTACACCTTC

V gene: TRBV7-2
clone size: .
J gene: TRBJ2-7
D gene: .
CDR3 protein: CASSSDSSSYEQYF
CDR3 DNA: TGTGCCAGCAGCTCGGACAGCAGCTCCTACGAGCAGTACTTC

V gene: TRBV7-9
clone size: .
J gene: TRBJ1-4
D gene: .
CDR3 protein: CASSLAVELFF
CDR3 DNA: TGTGCCAGCAGCTTAGCTGTGGAACTGTTTTTT

V gene: TRBV27
clone size: .
J gene: TRBJ1-4
D gene: .
CDR3 protein: CASSLTTAPNEKLFF
CDR3 DNA: TGTGCCAGCAGTTTAACGACAGCCCCTAATGAAAAACTGTTTTTT

V gene: TRBV27
clone size: .
J gene: TRBJ1-4
D gene: .
CDR3 protein: CASGSGTDPVEVFF
CDR3 DNA: TGTGCCAGCGGATCCGGGACGGACCCTGTTGAGGTGTTTTTT

V gene: TRBV7-6
clone size: .
J gene: TRBJ1-3
D gene: .
CDR3 protein: CASSQQQGSGNTIYF
CDR3 DNA: TGTGCCAGCAGCCAACAACAGGGTTCTGGAAACACCATATATTTT

V gene: TRBV13
clone size: .
J gene: TRBJ1-1
D gene: TRBD1
CDR3 protein: CASSLGLGTGRDTEAFF
CDR3 DNA: TGTGCCAGCAGCTTAGGCCTTGGGACAGGCCGGGACACTGAAGCTTTCTTT

V gene: TRBV7-9
clone size: once
J gene: TRBJ1-4
D gene: .
CDR3 protein: CASSPPGAIEKLFF
CDR3 DNA: TGTGCCAGCAGCCCACCGGGGGCGATTGAAAAACTGTTTTTT

V gene: TRBV7-9
clone size: .
J gene: TRBJ1-2
D gene: TRBD1
CDR3 protein: CASSQGTGSGYTF
CDR3 DNA: TGTGCCAGCAGTCAAGGGACAGGATCCGGCTACACCTTC

V gene: TRBV4-3
clone size: .
J gene: TRBJ1-2
D gene: .
CDR3 protein: CASSQSQGGDNYGYTF
CDR3 DNA: TGCGCCAGCAGCCAATCACAGGGAGGTGACAACTATGGCTACACCTTC

V gene: TRBV7-9
clone size: .
J gene: TRBJ2-5
D gene: TRBD2
CDR3 protein: CASSEMGGVETQYF
CDR3 DNA: TGTGCCAGCAGCGAGATGGGAGGGGTAGAGACCCAGTACTTC

V gene: TRBV9
clone size: .
J gene: TRBJ2-5
D gene: TRBD2
CDR3 protein: CASSPLGGERGAGETQYF
CDR3 DNA: TGTGCCAGCAGCCCCCTTGGGGGGGAGCGGGGGGCCGGGGAGACCCAGTACTTC

V gene: TRBV7-9
clone size: .
J gene: TRBJ2-7
D gene: .
CDR3 protein: CASSFGSAEQYF
CDR3 DNA: TGTGCCAGCAGCTTCGGATCGGCCGAGCAGTACTTC

V gene: TRBV10-2
clone size: .
J gene: TRBJ2-3
D gene: TRBD1
CDR3 protein: CASSDNRGTDTQYF
CDR3 DNA: TGCGCCAGCAGTGATAACAGGGGTACGGATACGCAGTATTTT

V gene: TRBV7-9
clone size: .
J gene: TRBJ1-2
D gene: TRBD1
CDR3 protein: CASSLGDSPGGGYTF
CDR3 DNA: TGTGCCAGCAGCTTAGGGGACAGTCCTGGGGGTGGCTACACCTTC

V gene: TRBV5-6
clone size: .
J gene: TRBJ2-7
D gene: .
CDR3 protein: CASSPDPEGDYEQYF
CDR3 DNA: TGTGCCAGCAGCCCCGATCCAGAGGGCGACTACGAGCAGTACTTC

V gene: TRBV25-1
clone size: few
J gene: TRBJ1-2
D gene: TRBD1
CDR3 protein: CASSETGGNYGYTF
CDR3 DNA: TGTGCCAGCAGTGAAACAGGGGGGAACTATGGCTACACCTTC

V gene: TRBV7-8
clone size: .
J gene: TRBJ1-1
D gene: .
CDR3 protein: CASSLAAVINTEAFF
CDR3 DNA: TGTGCCAGCAGCTTAGCAGCTGTAATTAACACTGAAGCTTTCTTT

V gene: TRBV7-2
clone size: .
J gene: TRBJ2-7
D gene: TRBD2
CDR3 protein: CASSWGSSGVLRGQYF
CDR3 DNA: TGTGCCAGCAGCTGGGGCAGTAGCGGGGTGCTTCGCGGACAGTACTTC